This T cell receptor (beta chain) was sequenced in a study of T cell responses to AZD1222 COVID-19 vaccine. Study outcomes and limitations: Clonal diversity was possibly underestimated; the donors were predominantly white British and more often female. Breadth and depth of Spike-specific TCRs rose after two AZD1222 doses. CD4 TCRs linked to vaccination spanned spike, dominating at 160-218 and 743-854. Reportedly, nearly half the spike-specific TCRs target unmutated variant regions.

As regards this clone: The antigen is undetermined. An end of the junction does not agree with germline; a read error may underlie this.

Assay used: immunoSEQ multiplex PCR; TCRdb lists only in-frame clones, some missing. Found here are over 130,000 clones, 88% of them singletons; the top ten hold around 3.3%. The CDR3 loop spans 11 amino acids. CDR1 is MNHEY, CDR2 SVGAGI, per germline. Sequenced material: peripheral blood, taken on day 0 of AZD1222 vaccination. The rearrangement joins TRBV6-5 to TRBJ1-2; a weak D match, TRBD1 (6 bases). This TCR came from an adult in good health. DNA for the CDR3: TGTGCCAGCAGGACCGGACAGTTTGCACTCTTC. Translating gives CASRTGQFALF.